The 22 T cell receptor beta chains in this list originate from one sample, sequenced in a study of OX40 agonist ivuxolimab in advanced cancers. Measured with immunoSEQ multiplex PCR; TCRdb has only the in-frame clones, and not every one. The sample has 40,000 to 45,000 clones, more than 75% seen once. The sequencing used CD4+ or CD8+ T cells sorted from blood, collected in a trial of the OX40 agonist ivuxolimab. The origin of the receptors is an adult with an advanced solid tumor such as melanoma, head and neck, liver or kidney cancer.

This clone was observed a single time. The gene calls are TRBV7-9 and TRBJ2-7; maybe TRBD1 (8 bases). This CDR3 has 15 residues. Germline V CDR1 and CDR2: SEHNR, FQNEAQ (reference sequence). The V end lost 4 bases, the J end lost 4 bases, and 17 bases lay between the germline ends. Here the CDR3 reads CASSSWTGRAYEQYF. CDR3 in DNA: TGTGCCAGCAGCTCCTGGACAGGGAGGGCATACGAGCAGTACTTC. The whole variable domain, filled in from reference TRBV7-9 and TRBJ2-7, reads DTGVSQNPRHKITKRGQNVTFRCDPISEHNRLYWYRQTLGQGPEFLTYFQNEAQLEKSRLLSDRFSAERPKGSFSTLEIQRTEQGDSAMYLCASSSWTGRAYEQYFGPGTRLTVT.

This chain links TRBV29-1 with TRBJ2-1, with 9 positions matching TRBD1. Losses at the gene ends were 6 bases for V and 9 bases for J; bases not matched to a gene: 3. The CDR3 is 11 amino acids. CDR1 is SQVTM, CDR2 ANQGSEA, per germline. The DNA for the CDR3 is TGCAGCGTCCTACAGGGGGCTGAGCAGTTCTTC. Its protein product is CSVLQGAEQFF.

The CDR3 loop is CASSGLRDEQYF. CDR3 sequence (DNA): TGTGCCAGCAGCGGCCTGAGGGACGAGCAGTACTTC. V gene TRBV7-9 combines with J gene TRBJ2-5; possible D gene TRBD2, 5 bases. The closer fit of TRBJ2-7 to the DNA end suggests the J call may be wrong. CDR1 and CDR2 from the germline V gene are SEHNR and FQNEAQ (reference sequence). This CDR3 has 12 amino acids.

The rearrangement joins TRBV7-9 to TRBJ1-2; D gene unclear. Germline V lookup: CDR1 SEHNR, CDR2 FQNEAQ (reference sequence). The CDR3 spans 14 residues. V lost 1 base and J lost 6, with 12 bases in between. The CDR3 sequence is CASSLVMGGNGYTF. The CDR3 DNA reads TGTGCCAGCAGCTTAGTTATGGGAGGTAATGGCTACACCTTC.

In its sample, this clone was seen once. The rearrangement links TRBV2 to TRBJ2-5, with D perhaps matching TRBD1 (6 bases). CDR1 is SNHLY and CDR2 is FYNNEI in the germline V gene. The CDR3 sequence is 15 residues long. V was pared by 5 bases and J by 5 bases, with 18 bases between. CDR3 residues: CASSRRTGLRETQYF. CDR3 in DNA: TGTGCCAGCAGTCGCCGAACAGGGTTACGGGAGACCCAGTACTTC. The full variable domain, its missing parts supplied by reference TRBV2 and TRBJ2-5, is EPEVTQTPSHQVTQMGQEVILRCVPISNHLYFYWYRQILGQKVEFLVSFYNNEISEKSEIFDDQFSVERPDGSNFTLKIRSTKLEDSAMYFCASSRRTGLRETQYFGPGTRLLVL.

The chain recombines TRBV7-6 with TRBJ2-7, with D perhaps matching TRBD2 (6 bases). The ends were cut back, 1 base at V and 4 bases at J, with 11 bases in the middle. The CDR3 has 14 residues. Germline values: CDR1 SGHVS, CDR2 FNYEAQ. CDR3 loop: CASSLEEGRYEQYF. CDR3 DNA sequence: TGTGCCAGCAGCTTAGAGGAGGGGCGTTACGAGCAGTACTTC.

This chain connects TRBV19 to TRBJ2-3; 7 bases agree with TRBD2. The trim removed 7 bases at V and 0 bases at J, leaving 7 bases unmatched. The germline V gene has CDR1 LNHDA and CDR2 SQIVND (reference sequence). This CDR3 comprises 15 residues. CDR3: CASTLGGTSTDTQYF. The CDR3 DNA sequence: TGTGCCAGTACCCTGGGGGGGACTAGCACAGATACGCAGTATTTT.

This clone has only a few counts. The rearrangement joins TRBV9 to TRBJ1-1; maybe TRBD1 (6 bases). This CDR3 has 13 residues. Deletions cut 3 bases from V and 6 bases from J, with 12 bases between. Germline CDR1 reads SGDLS; CDR2 reads YYNGEE. CDR3 in DNA: TGTGCCAGCAGCGGAATAGGGGGACCTGAAGCTTTCTTT. Its translation: CASSGIGGPEAFF.

This clone was seen once. The V call is TRBV4-3, the J call TRBJ2-7; no reliable D call. The CDR3 has 15 residues. CDR1 is LGHNA, CDR2 YSLEER, per germline. Deletions cut 0 bases from V and 1 base from J, with 10 bases between. The CDR3 DNA sequence: TGCGCCAGCAGCCAAGATCCTGGGCTGTCCTACGAGCAGTACTTC. Residues: CASSQDPGLSYEQYF.

The rearrangement uses TRBV9 and TRBJ2-1; 8 bases are shared with TRBD1. The germline V gene encodes CDR1 SGDLS and CDR2 YYNGEE. The length of the CDR3 is 15 residues. The V and J ends lost 0 bases and 7 bases, in that order; junction bases with no gene match: 6. In DNA, the CDR3 is TGTGCCAGCAGCGTAGTAAAGGACAGGGTTAATGAGCAGTTCTTC. Its protein is CASSVVKDRVNEQFF.

The chain has TRBV7-6 and TRBJ1-2; tentatively, D is TRBD1 (5 bases). Germline CDR1 SGHVS, CDR2 FNYEAQ. The CDR3 covers 15 residues. V lost 1 base and J lost 2, with 11 bases in between. The CDR3 sequence: CASSLESAGNYGYTF. Written as DNA, the CDR3 is TGTGCCAGCAGCTTAGAATCCGCAGGGAACTATGGCTACACCTTC. Filled out from reference TRBV7-6 and TRBJ1-2, the complete variable domain reads GAGVSQSPRYKVTKRGQDVALRCDPISGHVSLYWYRQALGQGPEFLTYFNYEAQQDKSGLPNDRFSAERPEGSISTLTIQRTEQRDSAMYRCASSLESAGNYGYTFGSGTRLTVV.

CDR3 in DNA: TGTGCCAGTAGTACGGGACAGGGGGCCTACGAGCAGTACTTC. Translation gives CASSTGQGAYEQYF. V gene TRBV19 combines with J gene TRBJ2-7; TRBD1 matches 11 bases. The CDR3 runs 14 residues. Germline V gene data show CDR1 as LNHDA and CDR2 as SQIVND (reference sequence). The V gene end was trimmed by 4 bases and the J gene end by 2 bases; junction bases not matched to a gene: 1.

This chain connects TRBV4-3 to TRBJ2-7; D is unclear. This CDR3 is built from 15 residues. V lost 1 base to trimming and J lost 3 bases, with 13 bases between them. The V gene's germline CDR1 is LGHNA and CDR2 YSLEER. As DNA, the CDR3 is TGCGCCAGCAGCCAAGGTTCAAAGCCAATCTACGAGCAGTACTTC. Protein: CASSQGSKPIYEQYF.

V gene TRBV9 combines with J gene TRBJ2-1; perhaps TRBD2 as D (6 bases). The V gene lost 0 bases and the J gene lost 5 bases, with 9 bases spanning the gap. The CDR3 loop spans 14 amino acids. Germline V gives CDR1 SGDLS, CDR2 YYNGEE. The CDR3 reads CASSVETGDNEQFF. The CDR3 DNA reads as TGTGCCAGCAGCGTAGAGACGGGGGACAATGAGCAGTTCTTC.

The genes are TRBV30 and TRBJ2-5; 10 bases fit TRBD2. From germline, CDR1 is GTSNPN and CDR2 SVGIG (reference sequence). After removal of 0 bases from V and 5 bases from J, the junction contained 12 bases not matched to a gene. The CDR3 loop spans 17 amino acids. CDR3 residues: CAWSVSSGGLEGETQYF. CDR3 nucleotides: TGTGCCTGGAGTGTATCTAGCGGGGGTCTCGAGGGGGAGACCCAGTACTTC.

The J gene is TRBJ1-2, the V gene TRBV14, with TRBD1 identical over 7 bases. Per the germline V gene, CDR1 is SGHDN and CDR2 is FVKESK. V gave up 0 bases and J gave up 3 bases; unmatched junction bases: 4. The length of the CDR3 is 15 residues. This CDR3 is CASSQDPGQHYGYTF. DNA for the CDR3: TGTGCCAGCAGCCAAGATCCGGGACAGCACTATGGCTACACCTTC.

CDR3 sequence: CASSSYLTTKNIQYF. Written as DNA, the CDR3 is TGTGCCAGCTCGAGTTATTTGACAACCAAAAACATTCAGTACTTC. The chain joins TRBV27 to TRBJ2-4; D is ambiguous. Germline CDR1 reads MNHEY; CDR2 reads SMNVEV (reference sequence). The CDR3 contains 15 residues. The V and J ends lost 8 bases and 2 bases respectively, with 16 bases between them.

This clone occurred once. V and J are TRBV25-1 and TRBJ2-7, with D perhaps TRBD1 (5 bases). This CDR3 has 13 residues. Germline CDR1 is MGHDK and CDR2 is SYGVNS. The V gene lost 8 bases and the J gene lost 2 bases, with 13 bases spanning the gap. CDR3 region: CASSTGDPYEQYF. In DNA form, the CDR3 reads TGTGCCAGCTCTACAGGAGATCCCTACGAGCAGTACTTC.

The J gene is TRBJ2-1, the V gene TRBV7-3; D is ambiguous. Trimming removed 3 bases at V and 12 bases at J, with 15 bases between. Germline lookup yields CDR1 SGHTA and CDR2 FQGTGA. This CDR3 has 13 residues. In nucleotides, the CDR3 is TGTGCCAGCAGCTTTACTCGAGTGGGTGGGCAGTTCTTC. Its protein product is CASSFTRVGGQFF.

The chain recombines TRBV19 with TRBJ1-5; D gene uncertain. This CDR3 region has 14 residues. The germline CDR1 and CDR2 sequences are LNHDA and SQIVND (reference sequence). The ends were cut back, 8 bases at V and 5 bases at J, with 16 bases in the middle. The CDR3 sequence: CASLGYHGDQPQHF. Here the CDR3 DNA reads TGTGCCAGTTTAGGATATCATGGCGATCAGCCCCAGCATTTT. Supplemented by reference TRBV19 and TRBJ1-5, the full variable domain reads DGGITQSPKYLFRKEGQNVTLSCEQNLNHDAMYWYRQDPGQGLRLIYYSQIVNDFQKGDIAEGYSVSREKKESFPLTVTSAQKNPTAFYLCASLGYHGDQPQHFGDGTRLSIL.

This sequence joins TRBV9 and TRBJ2-7, with 7 nucleotides matching TRBD2. CDR1 and CDR2 from the germline V gene are SGDLS and YYNGEE. This CDR3 has 15 amino acids. V dropped 0 bases and J dropped 5; count of bases not matched to a gene: 8. CDR3 in amino acids: CASSVAGEGIDEQYF. The DNA for the CDR3 is TGTGCCAGCAGCGTAGCGGGGGAGGGTATCGACGAGCAGTACTTC.

This rearrangement joins TRBV7-6 to TRBJ2-1, with 12 bases matching TRBD2. Germline V gives CDR1 SGHVS, CDR2 FNYEAQ. The CDR3 spans 17 residues. V lost 3 bases, J lost 4 bases, and 7 bases stayed unmatched. CDR3 region: CASSFDGLAGKYNEQFF. Written as DNA, the CDR3 is TGTGCCAGCAGCTTTGACGGACTAGCGGGGAAATACAATGAGCAGTTCTTC.